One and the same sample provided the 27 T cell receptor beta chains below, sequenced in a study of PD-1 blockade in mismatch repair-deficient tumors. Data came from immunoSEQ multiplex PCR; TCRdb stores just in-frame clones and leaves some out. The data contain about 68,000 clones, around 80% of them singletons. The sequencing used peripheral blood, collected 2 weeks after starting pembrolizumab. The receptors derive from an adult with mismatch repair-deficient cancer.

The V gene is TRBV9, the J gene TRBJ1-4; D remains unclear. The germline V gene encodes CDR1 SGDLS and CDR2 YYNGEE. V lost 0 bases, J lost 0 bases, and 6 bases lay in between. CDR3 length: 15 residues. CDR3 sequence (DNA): TGTGCCAGCAGCGTAGGGAGTGCAACTAATGAAAAACTGTTTTTT. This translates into CASSVGSATNEKLFF.

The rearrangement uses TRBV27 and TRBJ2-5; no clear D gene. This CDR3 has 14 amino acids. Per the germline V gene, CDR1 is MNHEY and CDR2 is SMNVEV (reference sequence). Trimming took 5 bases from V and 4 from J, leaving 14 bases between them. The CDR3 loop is CASSPPGVGETQYF. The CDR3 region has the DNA TGTGCCAGCAGTCCCCCTGGGGTTGGAGAGACCCAGTACTTC.

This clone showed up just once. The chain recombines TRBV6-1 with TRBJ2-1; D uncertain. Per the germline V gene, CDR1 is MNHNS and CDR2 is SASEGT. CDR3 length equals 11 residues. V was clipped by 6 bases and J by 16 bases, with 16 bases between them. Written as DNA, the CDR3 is TGTGCCAGCAGCTTCAGTTCGTTGATATTCTTC. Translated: CASSFSSLIFF.

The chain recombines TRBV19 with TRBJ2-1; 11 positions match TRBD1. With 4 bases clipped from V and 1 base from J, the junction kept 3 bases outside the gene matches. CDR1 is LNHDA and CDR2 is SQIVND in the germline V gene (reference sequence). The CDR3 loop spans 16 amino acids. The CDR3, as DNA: TGTGCCAGTAGTACGGGGACAGGGGGGTCCTACAATGAGCAGTTCTTC. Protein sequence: CASSTGTGGSYNEQFF.

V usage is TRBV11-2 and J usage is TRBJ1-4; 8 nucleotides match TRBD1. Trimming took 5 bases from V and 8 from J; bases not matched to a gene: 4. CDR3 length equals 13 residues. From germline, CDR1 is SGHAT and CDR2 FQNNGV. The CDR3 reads CASSADRVEKLFF. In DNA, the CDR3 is TGTGCCAGCAGCGCGGACAGGGTCGAAAAACTGTTTTTT.

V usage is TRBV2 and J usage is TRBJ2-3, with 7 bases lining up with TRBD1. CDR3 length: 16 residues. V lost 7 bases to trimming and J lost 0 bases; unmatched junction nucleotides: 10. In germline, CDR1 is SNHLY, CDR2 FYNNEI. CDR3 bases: TGTGCCAGCAATCCGCGACAGGGCTGGAGCACAGATACGCAGTATTTT. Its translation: CASNPRQGWSTDTQYF.

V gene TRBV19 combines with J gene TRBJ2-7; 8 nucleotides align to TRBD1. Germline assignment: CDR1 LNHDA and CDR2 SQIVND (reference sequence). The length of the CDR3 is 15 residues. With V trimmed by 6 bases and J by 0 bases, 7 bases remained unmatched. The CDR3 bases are TGTGCCAGTAGAGCAACAGGGGGATTCTCCTACGAGCAGTACTTC. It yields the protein CASRATGGFSYEQYF. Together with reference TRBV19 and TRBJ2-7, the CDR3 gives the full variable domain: DGGITQSPKYLFRKEGQNVTLSCEQNLNHDAMYWYRQDPGQGLRLIYYSQIVNDFQKGDIAEGYSVSREKKESFPLTVTSAQKNPTAFYLCASRATGGFSYEQYFGPGTRLTVT.

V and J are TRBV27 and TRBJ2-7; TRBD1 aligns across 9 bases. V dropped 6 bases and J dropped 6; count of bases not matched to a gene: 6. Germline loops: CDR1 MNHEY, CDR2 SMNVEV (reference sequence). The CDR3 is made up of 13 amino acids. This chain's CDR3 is CASSRTGEGEQYF. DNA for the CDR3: TGTGCCAGCAGCAGGACAGGGGAGGGCGAGCAGTACTTC.

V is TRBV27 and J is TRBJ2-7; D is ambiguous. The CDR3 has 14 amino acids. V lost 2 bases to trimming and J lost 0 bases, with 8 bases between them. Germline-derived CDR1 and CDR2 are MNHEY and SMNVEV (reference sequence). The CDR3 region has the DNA TGTGCCAGCAGTTTAAAAGGGTACTCCTACGAGCAGTACTTC. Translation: CASSLKGYSYEQYF.

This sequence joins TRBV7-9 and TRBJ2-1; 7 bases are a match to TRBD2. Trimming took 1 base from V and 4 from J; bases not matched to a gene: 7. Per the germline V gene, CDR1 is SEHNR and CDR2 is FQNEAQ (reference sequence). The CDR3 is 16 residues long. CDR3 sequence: CASSLVRLAVYNEQFF. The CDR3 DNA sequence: TGTGCCAGCAGCTTAGTCCGGCTAGCGGTTTACAATGAGCAGTTCTTC.

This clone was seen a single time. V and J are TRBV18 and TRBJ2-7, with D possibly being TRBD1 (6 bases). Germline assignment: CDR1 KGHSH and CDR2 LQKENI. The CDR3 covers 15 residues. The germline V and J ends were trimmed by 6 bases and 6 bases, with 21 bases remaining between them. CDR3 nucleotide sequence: TGTGCCAGCTCGGCCCAGAACAGGGATCCGGGCGAGCAGTACTTC. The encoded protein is CASSAQNRDPGEQYF.

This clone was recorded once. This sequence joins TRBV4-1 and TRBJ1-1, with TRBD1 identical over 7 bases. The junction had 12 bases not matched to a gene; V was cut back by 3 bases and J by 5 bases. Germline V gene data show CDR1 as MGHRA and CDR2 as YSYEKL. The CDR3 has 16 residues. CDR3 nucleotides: TGCGCCAGCAGCCAGCTGACAGGGTGGGGAAGGACTGAAGCTTTCTTT. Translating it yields CASSQLTGWGRTEAFF.

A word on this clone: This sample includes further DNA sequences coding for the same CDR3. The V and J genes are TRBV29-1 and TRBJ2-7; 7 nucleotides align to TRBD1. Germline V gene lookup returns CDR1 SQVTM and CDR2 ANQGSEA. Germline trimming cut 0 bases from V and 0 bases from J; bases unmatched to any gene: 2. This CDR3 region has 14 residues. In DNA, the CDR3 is TGCAGCGTTGAAGACCCAGGGGGCTCCTACGAGCAGTACTTC. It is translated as CSVEDPGGSYEQYF.

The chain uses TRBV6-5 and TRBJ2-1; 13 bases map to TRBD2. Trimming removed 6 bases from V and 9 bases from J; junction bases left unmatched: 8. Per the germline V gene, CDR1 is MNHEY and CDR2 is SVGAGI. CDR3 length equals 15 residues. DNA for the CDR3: TGTGCCAGCAGCCGACTAGCGGGAGGTCGGGGTGAGCAGTTCTTC. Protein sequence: CASSRLAGGRGEQFF.

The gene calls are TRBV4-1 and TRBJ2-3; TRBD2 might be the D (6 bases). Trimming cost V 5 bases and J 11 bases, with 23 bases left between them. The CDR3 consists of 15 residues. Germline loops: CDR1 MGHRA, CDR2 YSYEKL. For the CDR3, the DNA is TGCGCCAGCAGCTTCTTAGTAGCGGAGGATATAGGGCAGTATTTT. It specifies CASSFLVAEDIGQYF.

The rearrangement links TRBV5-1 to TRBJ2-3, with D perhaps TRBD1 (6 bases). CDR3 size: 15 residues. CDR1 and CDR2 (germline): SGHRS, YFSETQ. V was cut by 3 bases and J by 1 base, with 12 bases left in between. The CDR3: CASSYLGGGTDTQYF. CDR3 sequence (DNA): TGCGCCAGCAGCTACCTAGGGGGTGGCACAGATACGCAGTATTTT.

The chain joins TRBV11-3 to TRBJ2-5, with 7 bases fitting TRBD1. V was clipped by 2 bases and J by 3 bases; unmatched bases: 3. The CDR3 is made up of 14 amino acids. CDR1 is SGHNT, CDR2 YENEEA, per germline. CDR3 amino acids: CASSLRQGEETQYF. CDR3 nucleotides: TGTGCCAGCAGCTTACGACAGGGCGAAGAGACCCAGTACTTC.

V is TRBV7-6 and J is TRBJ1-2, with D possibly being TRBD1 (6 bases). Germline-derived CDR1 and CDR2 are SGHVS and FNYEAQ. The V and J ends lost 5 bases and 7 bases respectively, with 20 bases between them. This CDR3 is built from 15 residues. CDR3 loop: CASSPTTGKGGGYTF. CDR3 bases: TGTGCCAGCAGCCCAACAACAGGGAAGGGGGGTGGCTACACCTTC.

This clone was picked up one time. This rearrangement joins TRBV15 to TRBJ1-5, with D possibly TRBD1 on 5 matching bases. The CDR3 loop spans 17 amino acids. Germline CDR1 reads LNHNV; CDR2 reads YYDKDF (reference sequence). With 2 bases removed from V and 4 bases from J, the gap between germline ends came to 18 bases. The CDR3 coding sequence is TGTGCCACCAGCAGAACAGGACTCGTACCCGATAATCAGCCCCAGCATTTT. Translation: CATSRTGLVPDNQPQHF.

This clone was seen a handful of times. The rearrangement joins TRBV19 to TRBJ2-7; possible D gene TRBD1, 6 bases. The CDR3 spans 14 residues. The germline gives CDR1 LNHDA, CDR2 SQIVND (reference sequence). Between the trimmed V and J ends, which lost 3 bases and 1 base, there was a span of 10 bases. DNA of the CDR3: TGTGCCAGTAGTATCGGGACATCTTCCTACGAGCAGTACTTC. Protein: CASSIGTSSYEQYF.

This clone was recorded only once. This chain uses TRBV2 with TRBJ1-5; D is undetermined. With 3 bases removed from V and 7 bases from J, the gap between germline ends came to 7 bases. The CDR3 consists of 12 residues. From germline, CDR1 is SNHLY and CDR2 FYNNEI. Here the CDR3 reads CASSENGQPQHF. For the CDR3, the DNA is TGTGCCAGCAGTGAGAATGGACAGCCCCAGCATTTT.

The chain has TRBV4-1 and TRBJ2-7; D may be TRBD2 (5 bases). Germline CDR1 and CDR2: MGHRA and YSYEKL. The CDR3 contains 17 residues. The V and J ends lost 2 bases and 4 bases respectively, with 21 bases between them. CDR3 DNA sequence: TGCGCCAGCAGCCAAATGGATATGGACGGGTGGGAGTACGAGCAGTACTTC. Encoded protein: CASSQMDMDGWEYEQYF.

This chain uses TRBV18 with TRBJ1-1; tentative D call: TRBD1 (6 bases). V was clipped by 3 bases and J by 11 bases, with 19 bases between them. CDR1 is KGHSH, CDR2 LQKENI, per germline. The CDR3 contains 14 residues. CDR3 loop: CASSPYGTPHVAFF. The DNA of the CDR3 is TGTGCCAGCTCACCTTATGGGACACCCCACGTCGCTTTCTTT.

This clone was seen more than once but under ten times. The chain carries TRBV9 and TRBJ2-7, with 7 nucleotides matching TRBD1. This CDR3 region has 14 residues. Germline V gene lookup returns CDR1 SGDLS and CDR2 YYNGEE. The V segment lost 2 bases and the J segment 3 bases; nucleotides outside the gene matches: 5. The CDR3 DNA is TGTGCCAGCAGCGTTGCACAGGGGAGCTACGAGCAGTACTTC. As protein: CASSVAQGSYEQYF.

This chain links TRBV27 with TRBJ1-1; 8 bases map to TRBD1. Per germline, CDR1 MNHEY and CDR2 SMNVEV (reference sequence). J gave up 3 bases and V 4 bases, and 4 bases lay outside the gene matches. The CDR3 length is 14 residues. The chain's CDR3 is CASSSLDRDTEAFF. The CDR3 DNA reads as TGTGCCAGCAGTTCCCTGGACAGGGACACTGAAGCTTTCTTT.

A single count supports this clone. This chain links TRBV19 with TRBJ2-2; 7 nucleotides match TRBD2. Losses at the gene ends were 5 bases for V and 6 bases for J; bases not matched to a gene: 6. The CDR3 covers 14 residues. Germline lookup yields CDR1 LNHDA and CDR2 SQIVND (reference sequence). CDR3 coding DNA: TGTGCCAGTAGTTGGTCGGGAGGTGCCGGGGAGCTGTTTTTT. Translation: CASSWSGGAGELFF.

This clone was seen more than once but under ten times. CDR3 bases: TGTGCCAGCAGCGTGGGACTAAACTACGAGCAGTACTTC. Its protein product is CASSVGLNYEQYF. The chain joins TRBV9 to TRBJ2-7, with 7 bases lining up with TRBD2. This CDR3 is built from 13 residues. Germline CDR1 is SGDLS and CDR2 is YYNGEE. With 2 bases clipped from V and 3 bases from J, the junction kept 2 bases outside the gene matches. The variable domain in full, with the rest retrieved from reference TRBV9 and TRBJ2-7, is DSGVTQTPKHLITATGQRVTLRCSPRSGDLSVYWYQQSLDQGLQFLIQYYNGEERAKGNILERFSAQQFPDLHSELNLSSLELGDSALYFCASSVGLNYEQYFGPGTRLTVT.